The 12 T cell receptor beta chains below all came from one sample that was sequenced in a study of T cells in Graves' hyperthyroidism and ophthalmopathy. What was amplified from RNA transcripts were TCR beta CDR3 regions. The HTBI set primed first-round TCR CDR3 RT-PCR. TCRdb recomputed calls from the multiplex PCR reads with MiXCR, one row per CDR3 protein. The repertoire has fewer than 850,000 distinct CDR3 sequences, 15% to 20% of them found once; the top ten carry 15% to 17%. The sample comprised blood. These receptor sequences come from a man over 45 with Graves' hyperthyroidism.

This clonotype was picked up many times. This chain links TRBV7-9 with TRBJ1-2; D may be TRBD1 (6 bases). Germline values: CDR1 SEHNR, CDR2 FQNEAQ (reference sequence). Trimming took off 4 bases at V and 8 bases at J, with 20 bases between the two ends. This CDR3 is built from 15 residues. CDR3 sequence: CASSSVRGAGRGYTF. In nucleotides, the CDR3 is TGTGCCAGCAGCTCGGTTAGGGGGGCCGGGAGAGGCTACACCTTC.

This clonotype occurred many times. The chain uses TRBV10-3 and TRBJ2-7; 9 bases fit TRBD1. The germline gives CDR1 ENHRY, CDR2 SYGVKD. The V and J ends lost 6 bases and 3 bases, in that order; junction bases with no gene match: 6. This CDR3 contains 14 residues. The CDR3 coding sequence is TGTGCCATCAGCATCCGGACAGGGGACTACGAGCAGTACTTC. Amino acids: CAISIRTGDYEQYF.

Ten or more counts support this clonotype. V gene TRBV20-1 combines with J gene TRBJ2-7; 7 nucleotides align to TRBD2. The trim removed 8 bases at V and 4 bases at J, leaving 11 bases unmatched. Germline CDR1 is DFQATT and CDR2 is SNEGSKA (reference sequence). This CDR3 is 13 amino acids long. The CDR3 bases are TGCAGTACGGCGGGCGGGAGTGGATACGAGCAGTACTTC. Protein product: CSTAGGSGYEQYF.

This clonotype was detected many times. This chain connects TRBV2 to TRBJ2-7; D possibly corresponds to TRBD1 (6 bases). V was clipped by 10 bases and J by 1 base, with 17 bases between them. CDR1 and CDR2 (germline): SNHLY, FYNNEI. This CDR3 region has 14 residues. Here the CDR3 reads CAKSVPGASYEQYF. CDR3 in DNA: TGTGCCAAATCAGTCCCAGGGGCATCCTACGAGCAGTACTTC.

The chain employs TRBV10-1 and TRBJ2-1, with D perhaps matching TRBD2 (5 bases). The V gene lost 0 bases and the J gene lost 12 bases, with 18 bases spanning the gap. CDR1 is WNHNN, CDR2 SYGVQD, per germline (reference sequence). This CDR3 contains 15 residues. The CDR3 bases are TGCGCCAGCAGTGAGTCGAGCCCCATAGCGTCGGCGCAGTTCTTC. Its protein is CASSESSPIASAQFF.

This sequence joins TRBV7-9 and TRBJ2-3; TRBD1 or TRBD2 may be the D gene (5 bases each). Looked up from germline, CDR1 is SEHNR and CDR2 is FQNEAQ (reference sequence). The ends were cut back, 3 bases at V and 4 bases at J, with 14 bases in the middle. CDR3 length equals 15 residues. The chain's CDR3 is CASSLGFRDADTQYF. The CDR3 DNA is TGTGCCAGCAGCTTGGGTTTCCGGGACGCAGATACGCAGTATTTT. Based on the CDR3 plus reference TRBV7-9 and TRBJ2-3, the full variable domain is DTGVSQNPRHKITKRGQNVTFRCDPISEHNRLYWYRQTLGQGPEFLTYFQNEAQLEKSRLLSDRFSAERPKGSFSTLEIQRTEQGDSAMYLCASSLGFRDADTQYFGPGTRLTVL.

A remark on this clonotype: Possible read error: a much larger clone is one base away. The chain uses TRBV2 and TRBJ2-5; TRBD1 matches at 7 bases. Germline loops: CDR1 SNHLY, CDR2 FYNNEI. Trimming cost V 9 bases and J 2 bases; bases outside gene matches: 6. This CDR3 contains 13 residues. DNA for the CDR3: TGTGCCAGTGCAGGGACAGTTCAAGAGACCCAGTACTTC. Its protein is CASAGTVQETQYF.

This clonotype turned up a few times. The chain is built from TRBV20-1 and TRBJ1-1, with D maybe TRBD1 (6 bases). The germline gives CDR1 DFQATT, CDR2 SNEGSKA (reference sequence). This CDR3 is built from 13 residues. V dropped 5 bases and J dropped 6 bases, with 16 bases sitting between them. CDR3 nucleotides: TGCAGTGCTCCCGGGGTGAGGGGGGCTGAAGCTTTCTTT. As protein: CSAPGVRGAEAFF.

The table lists this clonotype with a count of one. The chain has TRBV29-1 and TRBJ1-5; D gene unclear. Trimming removed 5 bases at V and 1 base at J, with 6 bases between. The CDR3 runs to 12 residues. Germline assignment: CDR1 SQVTM and CDR2 ANQGSEA. This CDR3 is CSVQDSNQPQHF. CDR3 bases: TGCAGCGTTCAGGACAGCAATCAGCCCCAGCATTTT.

The chain has TRBV27 and TRBJ2-1, with D tentatively TRBD2 (5 bases). This CDR3 contains 16 residues. Germline CDR1 MNHEY, CDR2 SMNVEV (reference sequence). V lost 0 bases to trimming and J lost 0 bases, with 9 bases between them. In nucleotides, the CDR3 is TGTGCCAGCAGTTTATCGATCCGGGGCTCCTACAATGAGCAGTTCTTC. It codes for CASSLSIRGSYNEQFF.

This clonotype turned up a few times. One end of the junction varies from germline; a read error may be responsible. The V call is TRBV19, the J call TRBJ2-4; D might be TRBD1 (5 bases). The germline gives CDR1 LNHDA, CDR2 SQIVND (reference sequence). The CDR3 covers 15 residues. The CDR3 DNA reads TGTGCCAGTAGTATAATCATAGGGGCCAAAAGCATTCAGTACTTC. Amino acids: CASSIIIGAKSIQYF.

About this clonotype: A much larger clonotype is one base distant, so this may be a read error. V and J are TRBV7-2 and TRBJ2-7, with unresolved D. Germline V CDR1 and CDR2: SGHTA, FQGNSA. The CDR3 is 14 residues long. V shed 0 bases and J shed 4 bases, with 10 bases lying between them. The CDR3 DNA follows: TGTACCAGCAGCTTAGCGGTTAATAGGTACGAGCAGTACTTC. It encodes CTSSLAVNRYEQYF.